This TCR beta chain was obtained from a study of T cells in Graves' hyperthyroidism and ophthalmopathy. In its sample, this clonotype was seen many times. Over 18 months, lack of ophthalmopathy progression marked Graves' hyperthyroidism as stable. Among the patients, aged 18 to 65, hyperthyroidism was newly diagnosed and had lasted under 2 months. A patient was excluded if there was uncontrolled infection, other autoimmune disease, pregnancy or lactation. Germline CDR1 SGHAT, CDR2 FQNNGV. V dropped 5 bases and J dropped 5 bases, with 10 bases sitting between them. The CDR3 loop spans 12 amino acids. The CDR3 regions of TCR beta were amplified from RNA transcripts. The HTBI primer set served for first-round RT-PCR of the TCR CDR3. MiXCR, run by TCRdb on the multiplex PCR reads, gives a single entry per CDR3 protein. The sample carries 700,000 to 850,000 distinct CDR3 sequences, approximately 36% recorded once.

This chain connects TRBV11-2 to TRBJ2-7; tentative D call: TRBD1 (5 bases). This sequence originates from a middle-aged woman with Graves' hyperthyroidism. Material for sequencing was blood. This chain's CDR3 is CASSQTVHEQYF. CDR3 DNA: TGTGCCAGCAGCCAGACAGTACACGAGCAGTACTTC. Drawing the rest from reference TRBV11-2 and TRBJ2-7, the complete variable domain is EAGVAQSPRYKIIEKRQSVAFWCNPISGHATLYWYQQILGQGPKLLIQFQNNGVVDDSQLPKDRFSAERLKGVDSTLKIQPAKLEDSAVYLCASSQTVHEQYFGPGTRLTVT.